This T cell receptor beta chain was profiled in a study of T cells in localized non-small cell lung cancer. Generated by immunoSEQ multiplex PCR, the TCRdb table keeps only in-frame clones and is missing some. The sample consists of under 2,000 clones, under 30% of them appearing once. The study's findings and limits: Researchers found a median approximately 55 of the top 100 tumor clones in adjacent lung. Among blood samples, higher T cell density accompanied longer overall survival.

The CDR3 loop spans 17 amino acids. Trimming shortened V by 6 bases and J by 5 bases, and 23 bases separated the two germline ends. The germline V gene has CDR1 KGHSH and CDR2 LQKENI. As for this clone: Its matching antigen is unknown.

This chain joins TRBV18 and TRBJ2-1, with D possibly matching TRBD2 (6 bases). This receptor was identified in a woman aged 40-69 years with stage II lung adenocarcinoma. The sequences come from normal lung tissue next to the tumor, collected before any cancer treatment. The CDR3 sequence: CASSPLRVGTGDNEQFF. CDR3 nucleotides: TGTGCCAGCTCCCCGTTACGTGTTGGGACTGGGGACAATGAGCAGTTCTTC.